Listed below are T cell receptor beta chains from one sample, sequenced in a study of cytomegalovirus exposure and HLA in healthy donors. The assay was immunoSEQ multiplex PCR, and TCRdb's table has in-frame clones only and misses some. The top ten clones hold approximately 2.2% of a sample with about 84,000 clones, roughly 90% of them seen once. Sequenced material: PBMCs. The source is a man under 40 in good health and CMV-seronegative. Each CDR3 is given with its conserved first and last residue. A D gene is named only where the DNA matches it firmly. Expanded clones get a size class; other rows say once, few or many, or leave the size out.

V gene: TRBV10-2; D gene: TRBD2; J gene: TRBJ2-5; clone size: NA; CDR3 DNA: TGCGCCAGCACTAGCGGCCAAGAGACCCAGTACTTC; CDR3 protein: CASTSGQETQYF
V gene: TRBV7-8; D gene: NA; J gene: TRBJ1-2; clone size: NA; CDR3 DNA: TGTGCCAGCAGCTTAGACCCGGGGGACGGCTACACCTTC; CDR3 protein: CASSLDPGDGYTF
V gene: TRBV15; D gene: NA; J gene: TRBJ1-1; clone size: once; CDR3 DNA: TGTGCCACCAGCAGAGAAGACACCTACACTGAAGCTTTCTTT; CDR3 protein: CATSREDTYTEAFF
V gene: TRBV28; D gene: TRBD1; J gene: TRBJ1-4; clone size: NA; CDR3 DNA: TGTGCCAGCAGTCCCCGGGACAGGGGGAATGAAAAACTGTTTTTT; CDR3 protein: CASSPRDRGNEKLFF
V gene: TRBV28; D gene: NA; J gene: TRBJ2-7; clone size: once; CDR3 DNA: TGTGCCAGCAGTATTCCCCCGCTTCGGAGACAGCTCTACGAGCAGTACTTC; CDR3 protein: CASSIPPLRRQLYEQYF
V gene: TRBV7-9; D gene: TRBD1; J gene: TRBJ1-1; clone size: NA; CDR3 DNA: TGTGCCAGCAGCTTAGTGGCACCGGGACAGGGCCCTTTGGAAGCTTTCTTT; CDR3 protein: CASSLVAPGQGPLEAFF
V gene: TRBV6-5; D gene: TRBD1; J gene: TRBJ1-6; clone size: NA; CDR3 DNA: TGTGCCAGCAGTCGGGACAGGGTAACACCCCTCCACTTT; CDR3 protein: CASSRDRVTPLHF
V gene: TRBV6-8; D gene: NA; J gene: TRBJ1-4; clone size: NA; CDR3 DNA: TGTGCCAGCAGTGAGGACAGATCTAATGAAAAACTGTTTTTT; CDR3 protein: CASSEDRSNEKLFF
V gene: TRBV19; D gene: NA; J gene: TRBJ2-2; clone size: NA; CDR3 DNA: TGTGCCAGTAGTTCCTCCCAGTCAGCCGGGGAGCTGTTTTTT; CDR3 protein: CASSSSQSAGELFF
V gene: TRBV9; D gene: TRBD2; J gene: TRBJ2-3; clone size: NA; CDR3 DNA: TGTGCCAGCAGCCATGGACTAGCGGGAGACGCAGATACGCAGTATTTT; CDR3 protein: CASSHGLAGDADTQYF
V gene: TRBV2; D gene: NA; J gene: TRBJ1-2; clone size: NA; CDR3 DNA: TGTGCCAGCAACGGGACACCCCTTTGGGATGGCTACACCTTC; CDR3 protein: CASNGTPLWDGYTF
V gene: TRBV19; D gene: TRBD1; J gene: TRBJ1-5; clone size: NA; CDR3 DNA: TGTGCCAGTAGTACCTGGACAGGGGGAGGCAATCAGCCCCAGCATTTT; CDR3 protein: CASSTWTGGGNQPQHF
V gene: TRBV6-6; D gene: TRBD1; J gene: TRBJ1-5; clone size: NA; CDR3 DNA: TGTGCCAGCAGTACAGGACAGGGGGTTCGGAATCAGCCCCAGCATTTT; CDR3 protein: CASSTGQGVRNQPQHF